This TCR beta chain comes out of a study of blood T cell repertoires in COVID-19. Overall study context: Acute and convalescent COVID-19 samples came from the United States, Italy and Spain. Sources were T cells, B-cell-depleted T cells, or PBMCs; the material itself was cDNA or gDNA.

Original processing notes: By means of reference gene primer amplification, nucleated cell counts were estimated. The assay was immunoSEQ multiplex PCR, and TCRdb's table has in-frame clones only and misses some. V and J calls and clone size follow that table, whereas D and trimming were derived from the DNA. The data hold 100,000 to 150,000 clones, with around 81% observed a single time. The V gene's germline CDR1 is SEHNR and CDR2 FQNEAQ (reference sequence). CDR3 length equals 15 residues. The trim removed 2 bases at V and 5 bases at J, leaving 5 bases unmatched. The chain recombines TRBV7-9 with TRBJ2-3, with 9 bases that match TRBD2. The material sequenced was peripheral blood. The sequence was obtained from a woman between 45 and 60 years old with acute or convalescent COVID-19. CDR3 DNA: TGTGCCAGCAGCTTATCGGCGGGGGGGGTAGATACGCAGTATTTT. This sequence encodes CASSLSAGGVDTQYF.